One and the same sample provided the 29 T cell receptor beta chains below, sequenced in a study of T cells in Graves' hyperthyroidism and ophthalmopathy. There were TCR beta CDR3 regions amplified from RNA transcripts. Using the HTBI primer set, a first-round RT-PCR was run on the TCR CDR3. One entry per CDR3 protein results from TCRdb running MiXCR on the multiplex PCR reads. The sample consists of 300,000 to 450,000 distinct CDR3 sequences, just under 15% of them appearing once. Material for sequencing was blood. The receptors here all came from a woman younger than 45 with Graves' hyperthyroidism.

The chain employs TRBV6-1 and TRBJ2-1; 7 bases are shared with TRBD1. The CDR3 runs to 12 residues. The ends lost 8 bases at V and 4 bases at J; junction bases unmatched: 2. CDR1 and CDR2 from the germline V gene are MNHNS and SASEGT. For the CDR3, the DNA is TGTGCCAGCTGGGACAGATACAATGAGCAGTTCTTC. It yields the protein CASWDRYNEQFF.

This clonotype showed up many times. The rearrangement uses TRBV7-8 and TRBJ2-7, with D perhaps matching TRBD2 (5 bases). V was trimmed by 5 bases and J by 7 bases, leaving 24 bases between them. The CDR3 contains 16 residues. Germline V CDR1 and CDR2: SGHVS, FQNEAQ. The CDR3 nucleotides read TGTGCCAGCAGCCGAGGGTCTAGAGTAGATCTTCGGGAGCAGTACTTC. Amino acids: CASSRGSRVDLREQYF.

The rearrangement joins TRBV7-2 to TRBJ1-6, with a tentative D call TRBD1 (5 bases). The CDR3 covers 14 residues. Trimming took 5 bases from V and 7 from J, leaving 12 bases between them. Germline CDR1 reads SGHTA; CDR2 reads FQGNSA. The CDR3 spells CASSPVGGNSPLHF. The DNA of the CDR3 is TGTGCCAGCAGCCCTGTGGGGGGGAATTCACCCCTCCACTTT. The entire variable domain, with the rest obtained from reference TRBV7-2 and TRBJ1-6, is as follows: GAGVSQSPSNKVTEKGKDVELRCDPISGHTALYWYRQSLGQGLEFLIYFQGNSAPDKSGLPSDRFSAERTGGSVSTLTIQRTQQEDSAVYLCASSPVGGNSPLHFGNGTRLTVT.

This clonotype was recorded at least ten times. The chain links TRBV6-2 or TRBV6-3 to TRBJ2-5; weak D call: TRBD2 (5 bases). The CDR3 extends over 14 amino acids. The ends were cut back, 10 bases at V and 2 bases at J, with 17 bases in the middle. The germline gives CDR1 MNHEY, CDR2 SVGEGT. The CDR3 nucleotides read TGTGCCATCTCCTGGGTGGGAGCTCAAGAGACCCAGTACTTC. It codes for CAISWVGAQETQYF.

The sample holds many counts of this clonotype. The V and J genes are TRBV6-1 and TRBJ2-7; the D gene could be TRBD1 or TRBD2 (5 bases each). CDR1 and CDR2 (germline): MNHNS, SASEGT. The V gene lost 0 bases and the J gene lost 5 bases, with 14 bases spanning the gap. The CDR3 covers 15 residues. The CDR3 DNA follows: TGTGCCAGCAGTGAAGCAATGGGACGGTGGAACGAGCAGTACTTC. It yields the protein CASSEAMGRWNEQYF.

This sequence joins TRBV7-9 and TRBJ1-1, with D possibly TRBD1 on 6 matching bases. Germline CDR1 SEHNR, CDR2 FQNEAQ (reference sequence). Trimming pared 1 base from V and 2 bases from J, leaving 17 bases between. CDR3 length: 17 residues. In DNA, the CDR3 is TGTGCCAGCAGCTTAGGGACAGTTTGGGGGAAAAACACTGAAGCTTTCTTT. Translation: CASSLGTVWGKNTEAFF.

The chain employs TRBV12-3 or TRBV12-4 and TRBJ2-4; 16 bases agree with TRBD2. V trimming: 6 bases; J trimming: 8 bases; junction bases outside the gene matches: 7. This CDR3 comprises 16 residues. The CDR3 protein is CASSPGLAGGGDIQYF. DNA of the CDR3: TGTGCCAGCAGCCCGGGACTAGCGGGAGGGGGTGACATTCAGTACTTC.

This clonotype was picked up a small number of times. The rearrangement joins TRBV20-1 to TRBJ2-5, with 8 bases that match TRBD1. This CDR3 is 15 amino acids long. With 3 bases clipped from V and 5 bases from J, the junction kept 11 bases outside the gene matches. Germline values: CDR1 DFQATT, CDR2 SNEGSKA (reference sequence). This chain's CDR3 is CSASDSRGRGETQYF. The CDR3 DNA is TGCAGTGCTAGTGACTCCAGGGGGCGAGGGGAGACCCAGTACTTC.

This clonotype was observed many times. J is TRBJ2-5 and V is TRBV12-3 or TRBV12-4; TRBD1 matches at 8 bases. The CDR3 totals 14 residues. J was trimmed by 1 base and V by 6 bases; bases with no gene match: 4. CDR3 protein: CASSPDRAQETQYF. Written as DNA, the CDR3 is TGTGCCAGCAGCCCGGACAGGGCCCAAGAGACCCAGTACTTC.

This clonotype has just a few counts. This chain connects TRBV7-2 to TRBJ1-4, with D uncertain. This CDR3 spans 14 amino acids. The V and J ends lost 2 bases and 4 bases respectively, with 8 bases between them. Germline V gene lookup returns CDR1 SGHTA and CDR2 FQGNSA. The CDR3 here is CASSLSRGNEKLFF. The DNA for the CDR3 is TGTGCCAGCAGCTTATCTCGGGGTAATGAAAAACTGTTTTTT.

This clonotype was observed a handful of times. The V gene is TRBV6-2 or TRBV6-3, the J gene TRBJ1-1; D perhaps matches TRBD1 (6 bases). This CDR3 is 16 amino acids long. V lost 0 bases and J 4 bases, leaving 15 bases between the germline ends. Per the germline V gene, CDR1 is MNHEY and CDR2 is SVGEGT. CDR3 amino acids: CASSYSKYVGGTEAFF. The CDR3 nucleotides read TGTGCCAGCAGTTACTCGAAGTACGTAGGGGGCACTGAAGCTTTCTTT.

This clonotype was counted only a few times. CDR3: CSARDSAFLTDTQYF. For the CDR3, the DNA is TGCAGTGCTCGGGACTCAGCGTTCCTCACAGATACGCAGTATTTT. The chain combines TRBV20-1 with TRBJ2-3; TRBD2 might be the D (6 bases). Trimming took off 5 bases at V and 2 bases at J, with 17 bases between the two ends. Germline V lookup: CDR1 DFQATT, CDR2 SNEGSKA (reference sequence). CDR3 size: 15 residues.

This clonotype turned up a few times. V usage is TRBV20-1 and J usage is TRBJ2-2; the D is unclear. The CDR3 extends over 15 amino acids. Deletions cut 0 bases from V and 3 bases from J, with 11 bases between. The germline gives CDR1 DFQATT, CDR2 SNEGSKA (reference sequence). The CDR3 DNA follows: TGCAGTGCTAGAGATGTTAGGTCTTACACCGGGGAGCTGTTTTTT. Translating it yields CSARDVRSYTGELFF.

The gene calls are TRBV4-2 and TRBJ2-2; 9 nucleotides line up with TRBD2. With 0 bases clipped from V and 0 bases from J, the junction kept 8 bases outside the gene matches. Looked up from germline, CDR1 is LGHNA and CDR2 is YNFKEQ. The CDR3 loop spans 19 amino acids. CDR3 loop: CASSQDRNAGGTNTGELFF. Written as DNA, the CDR3 is TGTGCCAGCAGCCAAGATCGTAACGCGGGAGGGACGAACACCGGGGAGCTGTTTTTT.

The rearrangement joins TRBV9 to TRBJ2-5; D uncertain. This CDR3 is 17 amino acids long. Between the trimmed V and J ends, which lost 0 bases and 4 bases, there was a span of 19 bases. Germline CDR1 reads SGDLS; CDR2 reads YYNGEE. The CDR3 coding sequence is TGTGCCAGCAGCGTAGAGGCCCGGGCGGCCCACGGAGAGACCCAGTACTTC. Protein: CASSVEARAAHGETQYF.

This chain connects TRBV5-1 to TRBJ2-2, with D hard to call. CDR3 length equals 13 residues. Per germline, CDR1 SGHRS and CDR2 YFSETQ. The V end lost 4 bases, the J end lost 6 bases, and 10 bases lay between the germline ends. CDR3 amino acids: CASSTYQSGELFF. The DNA for the CDR3 is TGCGCCAGCAGCACCTACCAGTCCGGGGAGCTGTTTTTT. Complete variable domain (other parts from reference TRBV5-1 and TRBJ2-2): KAGVTQTPRYLIKTRGQQVTLSCSPISGHRSVSWYQQTPGQGLQFLFEYFSETQRNKGNFPGRFSGRQFSNSRSEMNVSTLELGDSALYLCASSTYQSGELFFGEGSRLTVL.

This clonotype came up a few times. J is TRBJ1-6 and V is TRBV30, with TRBD1 matching over 7 bases. V was clipped by 8 bases and J by 9 bases; unmatched bases: 10. Germline V CDR1 and CDR2: GTSNPN, SVGIG (reference sequence). CDR3 length: 13 residues. The DNA for the CDR3 is TGTGCCGGAACGGGACAGCCTGGTTCACCCCTCCACTTT. Protein product: CAGTGQPGSPLHF.

This clonotype was detected many times. The rearrangement uses TRBV7-3 and TRBJ2-2; 9 bases fit TRBD2. CDR3 length equals 16 residues. Trimming cost V 0 bases and J 1 base; bases outside gene matches: 0. Per germline, CDR1 SGHTA and CDR2 FQGTGA. In DNA, the CDR3 is TGTGCCAGCAGCTTAACGACTAGCGGGAACACCGGGGAGCTGTTTTTT. Translation gives CASSLTTSGNTGELFF.

At least ten counts were recorded for this clonotype. In DNA form, the CDR3 reads TGTGCCAGCAGTGAAGTAGGAGGGCGGGGAGGGGAGCTGTTTTTT. Translation gives CASSEVGGRGGELFF. V gene TRBV6-1 combines with J gene TRBJ2-2; D possibly corresponds to TRBD2 (6 bases). From germline, CDR1 is MNHNS and CDR2 SASEGT. The CDR3 runs 15 residues. Trimming removed 1 base from V and 8 bases from J, with 14 bases in between.

This clonotype was detected ten times or more. The rearrangement links TRBV9 to TRBJ2-7; D call uncertain. The CDR3 contains 15 residues. Between the trimmed V and J ends, which lost 0 bases and 7 bases, there was a span of 17 bases. Per germline, CDR1 SGDLS and CDR2 YYNGEE. CDR3 protein: CASSVDAGLDREQYF. In DNA form, the CDR3 reads TGTGCCAGCAGCGTAGATGCAGGTTTGGACCGGGAGCAGTACTTC.

V usage is TRBV2 and J usage is TRBJ2-7, with 11 bases that match TRBD2. This CDR3 contains 12 residues. Trimming removed 11 bases from V and 7 bases from J; junction bases left unmatched: 7. Germline V gene sequence: CDR1 SNHLY, CDR2 FYNNEI. The CDR3 DNA reads TGTGCCGGGCGACTAGCGGGGAATGAGCAGTACTTC. Amino acids: CAGRLAGNEQYF.

The gene calls are TRBV15 and TRBJ2-7; 10 nucleotides agree with TRBD1. With 5 bases clipped from V and 4 bases from J, the junction kept 5 bases outside the gene matches. The germline V gene encodes CDR1 LNHNV and CDR2 YYDKDF (reference sequence). The CDR3 is made up of 14 amino acids. CDR3 region: CATSRQGAGYEQYF. CDR3 DNA sequence: TGTGCCACCAGCCGACAGGGGGCTGGTTACGAGCAGTACTTC. The whole variable domain, filled in from reference TRBV15 and TRBJ2-7, reads DAMVIQNPRYQVTQFGKPVTLSCSQTLNHNVMYWYQQKSSQAPKLLFHYYDKDFNNEADTPDNFQSRRPNTSFCFLDIRSPGLGDTAMYLCATSRQGAGYEQYFGPGTRLTVT.

This clonotype was counted ten times or more. V is TRBV18 and J is TRBJ1-1, with 7 bases fitting TRBD1. The J segment lost 6 bases and the V segment lost 3 bases, leaving 7 bases of the junction unmatched. The CDR3 is 14 residues long. Germline assignment: CDR1 KGHSH and CDR2 LQKENI. The CDR3 sequence: CASSPRGQESEAFF. The DNA of the CDR3 is TGTGCCAGCTCACCGAGAGGACAGGAATCTGAAGCTTTCTTT.

This clonotype was seen only a few times. The chain couples TRBV12-3 or TRBV12-4 to TRBJ2-2, with TRBD1 matching over 10 bases. The trim removed 1 base at V and 9 bases at J, leaving 2 bases unmatched. The CDR3 consists of 14 residues. CDR3 DNA sequence: TGTGCCAGCAGTTTAGGGGACAGGGGCAGGGAGCTGTTTTTT. Translated, it gives CASSLGDRGRELFF.

This sequence joins TRBV24-1 and TRBJ2-2; 11 nucleotides agree with TRBD1. Germline V gene sequence: CDR1 KGHDR, CDR2 SFDVKD. The CDR3 totals 15 residues. After removal of 4 bases from V and 6 bases from J, the junction contained 3 bases not matched to a gene. CDR3 amino acids: CATSEPGQGAGELFF. The CDR3 DNA is TGTGCCACCAGTGAGCCGGGACAGGGGGCCGGGGAGCTGTTTTTT.

The rearrangement joins TRBV5-6 to TRBJ2-7; 11 nucleotides agree with TRBD2. Trimming cost V 6 bases and J 5 bases; bases outside gene matches: 7. Germline-derived CDR1 and CDR2 are SGHDT and YYEEEE. This CDR3 has 14 residues. As DNA, the CDR3 is TGTGCCAGCATCCCACTAGCGGGAGCCCACGAGCAGTACTTC. Translation gives CASIPLAGAHEQYF. Complete variable domain (other parts from reference TRBV5-6 and TRBJ2-7): DAGVTQSPTHLIKTRGQQVTLRCSPKSGHDTVSWYQQALGQGPQFIFQYYEEEERQRGNFPDRFSGHQFPNYSSELNVNALLLGDSALYLCASIPLAGAHEQYFGPGTRLTVT.

This clonotype was observed a handful of times. V gene TRBV20-1 combines with J gene TRBJ2-5, with 9 bases aligning to TRBD1. The J segment lost 5 bases and the V segment lost 6 bases, leaving 10 bases of the junction unmatched. The CDR3 is made up of 14 amino acids. The germline V gene encodes CDR1 DFQATT and CDR2 SNEGSKA (reference sequence). The CDR3 loop is CSAPPGTGSETQYF. CDR3 DNA: TGCAGTGCGCCGCCGGGGACAGGGTCTGAGACCCAGTACTTC.

The V and J genes are TRBV7-2 and TRBJ1-2; 8 bases are a match to TRBD1. The J segment lost 8 bases and the V segment lost 3 bases, leaving 11 bases of the junction unmatched. The CDR3 is made up of 15 amino acids. Germline V lookup: CDR1 SGHTA, CDR2 FQGNSA. This CDR3 reads CASSFVGRGLGGYTF. The CDR3 coding sequence is TGTGCCAGCAGCTTTGTAGGCAGGGGGCTTGGAGGCTACACCTTC.

The rearrangement uses TRBV6-1 and TRBJ2-7; D is perhaps TRBD1 (6 bases). The CDR3 totals 15 residues. Per the germline V gene, CDR1 is MNHNS and CDR2 is SASEGT. V dropped 6 bases and J dropped 0 bases, with 15 bases sitting between them. The DNA for the CDR3 is TGTGCCAGCAGCTCTTTCGCGGACAGCTCCTACGAGCAGTACTTC. Protein: CASSSFADSSYEQYF.